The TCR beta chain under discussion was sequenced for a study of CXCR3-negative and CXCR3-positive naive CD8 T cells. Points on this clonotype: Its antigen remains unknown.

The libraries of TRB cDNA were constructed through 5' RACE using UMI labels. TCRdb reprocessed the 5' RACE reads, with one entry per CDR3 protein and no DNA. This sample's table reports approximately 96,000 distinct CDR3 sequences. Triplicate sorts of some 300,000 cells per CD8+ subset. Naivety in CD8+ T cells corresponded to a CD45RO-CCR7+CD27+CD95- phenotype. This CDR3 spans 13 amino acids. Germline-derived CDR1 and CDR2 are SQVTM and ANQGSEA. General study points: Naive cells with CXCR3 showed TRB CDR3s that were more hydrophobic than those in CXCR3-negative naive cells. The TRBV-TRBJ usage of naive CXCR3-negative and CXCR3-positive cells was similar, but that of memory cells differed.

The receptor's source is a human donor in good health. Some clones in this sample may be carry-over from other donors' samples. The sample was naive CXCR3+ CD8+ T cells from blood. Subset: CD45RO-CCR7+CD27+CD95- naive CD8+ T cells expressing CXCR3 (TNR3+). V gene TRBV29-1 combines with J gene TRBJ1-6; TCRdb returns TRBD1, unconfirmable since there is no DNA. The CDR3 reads CSAPNGYNSPLHF.